The 30 T cell receptor beta chains below were found in one sample sequenced in a study of radiation and T cells in renal cell carcinoma. Time point defined: blood 4 weeks post-SBRT, at nephrectomy. The treatment is: 15 Gy SBRT to primary tumor, nephrectomy 4 weeks later. Profiled with immunoSEQ multiplex PCR; TCRdb holds only in-frame clones, not every one. The data show 80,000 or so clones, roughly 87% seen once. Sequenced material: blood, taken from a patient whose treatment included radiotherapy and nephrectomy. The source of these receptors is a woman in her sixties or seventies with renal cell carcinoma.

The rearrangement uses TRBV7-9 and TRBJ1-2, with a possible D match to TRBD1 (5 bases). The germline gives CDR1 SEHNR, CDR2 FQNEAQ (reference sequence). Trimming removed 0 bases at V and 4 bases at J, with 6 bases between. The CDR3 is made up of 13 amino acids. Here the CDR3 DNA reads TGTGCCAGCAGCTTAGCCAGGGCCTATGGCTACACCTTC. As protein: CASSLARAYGYTF.

The chain has TRBV27 and TRBJ1-5; D uncertain. The CDR3 length is 13 residues. The V and J ends lost 3 bases and 7 bases respectively, with 10 bases between them. CDR1 and CDR2 (germline): MNHEY, SMNVEV (reference sequence). CDR3 amino acids: CASSFGKRQPQHF. The CDR3 nucleotides read TGTGCCAGCAGTTTTGGGAAAAGACAGCCCCAGCATTTT.

The genes are TRBV6-6 and TRBJ1-4; 7 positions match TRBD1. The CDR3 runs 14 residues. The J segment lost 7 bases and the V segment lost 6 bases, leaving 8 bases of the junction unmatched. Germline-derived CDR1 and CDR2 are MNHNY and SVGAGI (reference sequence). CDR3 sequence reads: CASSPGTAVEKLFF. CDR3 DNA: TGTGCCAGCAGCCCCGGGACAGCTGTTGAAAAACTGTTTTTT.

The rearrangement links TRBV4-1 to TRBJ2-7; the D call may be TRBD1 or TRBD2 (6 bases each). The CDR3 runs 15 residues. Germline V gene lookup returns CDR1 MGHRA and CDR2 YSYEKL. V lost 0 bases, J lost 4 bases, and 13 bases lay in between. This chain's CDR3 is CASSQDRQGRYEQYF. In DNA, the CDR3 is TGCGCCAGCAGCCAAGATCGTCAGGGGAGGTACGAGCAGTACTTC.

In DNA form, the CDR3 reads TGTGCCAGCAGTTTCTTGCAGGGGGGTCAGCCCCAGCATTTT. Translation gives CASSFLQGGQPQHF. The chain uses TRBV28 and TRBJ1-5, with 7 bases lining up with TRBD1. CDR3 size: 14 residues. V was pared by 3 bases and J by 6 bases, with 5 bases of the junction left unmatched. Germline values: CDR1 MDHEN, CDR2 SYDVKM.

V usage is TRBV2 and J usage is TRBJ2-2, with TRBD1 as a possible D gene (5 bases). Germline CDR1 SNHLY, CDR2 FYNNEI. V was cut by 7 bases and J by 8 bases, with 14 bases left in between. The CDR3 spans 13 residues. CDR3 bases: TGTGCCAGCAATCCTAGGGGTGCGGGGGAGCTGTTTTTT. Protein product: CASNPRGAGELFF. The complete variable domain, with remaining parts taken from reference TRBV2 and TRBJ2-2, reads EPEVTQTPSHQVTQMGQEVILRCVPISNHLYFYWYRQILGQKVEFLVSFYNNEISEKSEIFDDQFSVERPDGSNFTLKIRSTKLEDSAMYFCASNPRGAGELFFGEGSRLTVL.

The chain uses TRBV13 and TRBJ2-1; TRBD1 aligns across 9 bases. Germline V lookup: CDR1 PRHDT, CDR2 FYEKMQ (reference sequence). CDR3 length: 16 residues. J gave up 3 bases and V 5 bases, and 8 bases lay outside the gene matches. CDR3 loop: CASSTLGTGNYNEQFF. In DNA, the CDR3 is TGTGCCAGCAGCACCCTCGGGACAGGGAACTACAATGAGCAGTTCTTC.

CDR3 in amino acids: CASSLTTSYNEQFF. CDR3 DNA sequence: TGCGCCAGCAGCTTGACTACCTCCTACAATGAGCAGTTCTTC. This sequence joins TRBV5-1 and TRBJ2-1; D ambiguous. V lost 1 base, J lost 0 bases, and 5 bases lay in between. CDR1 SGHRS and CDR2 YFSETQ come from the germline V gene. This CDR3 is 14 amino acids long. Complete variable domain (other parts from reference TRBV5-1 and TRBJ2-1): KAGVTQTPRYLIKTRGQQVTLSCSPISGHRSVSWYQQTPGQGLQFLFEYFSETQRNKGNFPGRFSGRQFSNSRSEMNVSTLELGDSALYLCASSLTTSYNEQFFGPGTRLTVL.

This CDR3 is CASSVGYASLHEQYF. As DNA, the CDR3 is TGTGCCAGCAGCGTAGGGTATGCTAGCCTCCACGAGCAGTACTTC. The chain joins TRBV9 to TRBJ2-7, with D possibly being TRBD2 (5 bases). CDR1 is SGDLS and CDR2 is YYNGEE in the germline V gene. The CDR3 runs 15 residues. Trimming shortened V by 0 bases and J by 5 bases, and 15 bases separated the two germline ends.

This clone showed up just once. The chain is built from TRBV27 and TRBJ2-5; 10 bases align to TRBD2. After removal of 5 bases from V and 9 bases from J, the junction contained 9 bases not matched to a gene. This CDR3 spans 14 amino acids. Germline V gene data show CDR1 as MNHEY and CDR2 as SMNVEV (reference sequence). CDR3 residues: CASSELAGTKAQYF. The CDR3 region has the DNA TGTGCCAGCAGTGAACTAGCGGGGACTAAGGCCCAGTACTTC.

This chain connects TRBV9 to TRBJ2-7; TRBD2 aligns across 9 bases. With V trimmed by 2 bases and J by 0 bases, 9 bases remained unmatched. CDR3 size: 17 residues. From germline, CDR1 is SGDLS and CDR2 YYNGEE. CDR3 amino acids: CASSVDHGRGGSYEQYF. The CDR3 region has the DNA TGTGCCAGCAGCGTGGACCACGGGCGGGGGGGCTCCTACGAGCAGTACTTC.

The V and J genes are TRBV21-1 and TRBJ2-2; TRBD2, the table's D call, lacks a check against the DNA. TRBV21-1 is a pseudogene locus. The CDR3 totals 11 residues. The CDR3 protein is CANQRGGELFF. Here the CDR3 DNA reads TGTGCCAACCAGCGTGGCGGGGAGCTGTTTTTT.

The gene calls are TRBV9 and TRBJ2-7; 7 nucleotides line up with TRBD2. Trimming took 2 bases from V and 2 from J; bases not matched to a gene: 1. There are 13 residues in the CDR3. CDR1 and CDR2 from the germline V gene are SGDLS and YYNGEE. Here the CDR3 reads CASSVSGAYEQYF. The CDR3 coding sequence is TGTGCCAGCAGCGTGAGCGGGGCCTACGAGCAGTACTTC.

The chain combines TRBV4-1 with TRBJ2-1, with TRBD2 identical over 12 bases. The CDR3 consists of 15 residues. Germline loops: CDR1 MGHRA, CDR2 YSYEKL. After removal of 3 bases from V and 8 bases from J, the junction contained 5 bases not matched to a gene. The chain's CDR3 is CASSQTSGGGDEQFF. In DNA form, the CDR3 reads TGCGCCAGCAGCCAGACTAGCGGGGGAGGGGATGAGCAGTTCTTC.

V usage is TRBV11-3 and J usage is TRBJ2-3; TRBD2 matches at 11 bases. Germline CDR1 and CDR2: SGHNT and YENEEA. The CDR3 length is 16 residues. Trimming cost V 8 bases and J 3 bases; bases outside gene matches: 10. The CDR3: CASGGLAGGRTDTQYF. The CDR3 DNA sequence: TGTGCCAGCGGAGGGCTAGCGGGGGGTCGGACAGATACGCAGTATTTT.

In this sample, this clone turned up once. V and J are TRBV4-2 and TRBJ1-2; no clear D. This CDR3 has 15 residues. CDR1 and CDR2 (germline): LGHNA, YNFKEQ. The V gene lost 2 bases and the J gene lost 1 base, with 11 bases spanning the gap. CDR3 sequence (DNA): TGTGCCAGCAGCCAAAATTCCAGGAGTAACTATGGCTACACCTTC. Encoded protein: CASSQNSRSNYGYTF.

Comment on this clone: The sample holds other DNA sequences that translate to the same CDR3. V gene TRBV29-1 combines with J gene TRBJ2-7; a weak D match, TRBD1 (7 bases). The CDR3 length is 13 residues. CDR1 and CDR2 (germline): SQVTM, ANQGSEA. The V end was cut by 3 bases, the J end by 3 bases, with 12 bases between. As DNA, the CDR3 is TGCAGCGTTGAGGGGCAGGGGGGCTACGAGCAGTACTTC. It encodes CSVEGQGGYEQYF.

The chain joins TRBV30 to TRBJ1-4; no clear D. Deletions cut 3 bases from V and 3 bases from J, with 11 bases between. The germline gives CDR1 GTSNPN, CDR2 SVGIG (reference sequence). The CDR3 is 14 amino acids. CDR3 in DNA: TGTGCCTGGAGACAGCTCGGAGCTAATGAAAAACTGTTTTTT. Protein product: CAWRQLGANEKLFF.

CDR3 in amino acids: CSVIPSGAAEQYF. In DNA, the CDR3 is TGCAGCGTTATACCATCCGGTGCCGCGGAGCAGTACTTC. The rearrangement joins TRBV29-1 to TRBJ2-7; no clear D. The V gene lost 5 bases and the J gene lost 7 bases, with 18 bases spanning the gap. Germline values: CDR1 SQVTM, CDR2 ANQGSEA. The CDR3 totals 13 residues.

This clone is a singleton in its sample. The CDR3 here is CASSLLDRLGEQYF. CDR3 coding DNA: TGTGCCAGCAGCTTGTTAGACAGGCTCGGAGAGCAGTACTTC. The chain joins TRBV5-6 to TRBJ2-7; D is perhaps TRBD1 (6 bases). Per the germline V gene, CDR1 is SGHDT and CDR2 is YYEEEE. Trimming removed 1 base at V and 7 bases at J, with 15 bases between. This CDR3 is 14 amino acids long.

This clone came up once. The chain links TRBV7-2 to TRBJ1-5, with D possibly TRBD1 on 5 matching bases. The CDR3 is 17 amino acids. Germline values: CDR1 SGHTA, CDR2 FQGNSA. V was clipped by 5 bases and J by 0 bases, with 17 bases between them. CDR3 in amino acids: CASSPRDGTFSNQPQHF. CDR3 DNA: TGTGCCAGCAGCCCGCGGGACGGAACTTTTAGCAATCAGCCCCAGCATTTT.

This chain uses TRBV2 with TRBJ2-7; D unclear. Trimming shortened V by 1 base and J by 3 bases, and 4 bases separated the two germline ends. This CDR3 is built from 12 residues. Germline V gives CDR1 SNHLY, CDR2 FYNNEI. The CDR3: CASSEEGYEQYF. In DNA, the CDR3 is TGTGCCAGCAGTGAAGAGGGCTACGAGCAGTACTTC.

In this sample, this clone turned up once. This chain links TRBV2 with TRBJ1-2; D possibly corresponds to TRBD1 (6 bases). CDR3 length: 13 residues. Germline CDR1 and CDR2: SNHLY and FYNNEI. V was shortened by 11 bases and J by 3 bases, with 16 bases between the two germline ends. CDR3 sequence (DNA): TGTGCCCTGCGGGCGGGGGCGGACTATGGCTACACCTTC. Encoded protein: CALRAGADYGYTF.

CDR3 amino acids: CASSLARDSWRSTEAFF. In DNA, the CDR3 is TGTGCCAGCAGCTTGGCCAGGGATAGCTGGAGGAGCACTGAAGCTTTCTTT. V gene TRBV5-4 combines with J gene TRBJ1-1, with TRBD1 as a possible D gene (5 bases). The ends were cut back, 0 bases at V and 4 bases at J, with 19 bases in the middle. Germline CDR1 and CDR2: SGHNT and YYREEE (reference sequence). The CDR3 totals 17 residues.

This chain joins TRBV4-2 and TRBJ1-1, with 8 bases fitting TRBD1. The V and J ends lost 1 base and 3 bases, in that order; junction bases with no gene match: 4. The V gene's germline CDR1 is LGHNA and CDR2 YNFKEQ. CDR3 size: 15 residues. The CDR3 nucleotides read TGTGCCAGCAGCCAAGCGGACAGGGTCGACACTGAAGCTTTCTTT. It is translated as CASSQADRVDTEAFF.

The V call is TRBV5-5, the J call TRBJ2-2; the D gene is possibly TRBD2 (7 bases). Germline V gene data show CDR1 as SGHKS and CDR2 as YYEKEE (reference sequence). The CDR3 loop spans 17 amino acids. V lost 0 bases and J lost 3, with 15 bases in between. The CDR3 loop is CASSLAGGRTDTGELFF. For the CDR3, the DNA is TGTGCCAGCAGCTTGGCCGGGGGGAGGACAGACACCGGGGAGCTGTTTTTT.

This sequence joins TRBV9 and TRBJ2-5; a possible D gene is TRBD2 (7 bases). Between the trimmed V and J ends, which lost 0 bases and 2 bases, there was a span of 11 bases. Germline CDR1 reads SGDLS; CDR2 reads YYNGEE. The CDR3 extends over 15 amino acids. The CDR3 DNA reads as TGTGCCAGCAGCGTAGACGGGGGGCTTCAAGAGACCCAGTACTTC. Amino acid sequence: CASSVDGGLQETQYF. The full variable domain, its missing parts supplied by reference TRBV9 and TRBJ2-5, is DSGVTQTPKHLITATGQRVTLRCSPRSGDLSVYWYQQSLDQGLQFLIQYYNGEERAKGNILERFSAQQFPDLHSELNLSSLELGDSALYFCASSVDGGLQETQYFGPGTRLLVL.

Concerning this clone: The same CDR3 is also encoded by other DNA sequences in this sample. J is TRBJ1-5 and V is TRBV6-8, with 8 bases fitting TRBD1. This CDR3 contains 17 residues. Germline V gene data show CDR1 as MNHGY and CDR2 as SAAAGT. V was pared by 6 bases and J by 2 bases, with 12 bases of the junction left unmatched. CDR3: CASSYILTGVGNQPQHF. DNA for the CDR3: TGTGCCAGCAGCTACATATTGACAGGGGTAGGCAATCAGCCCCAGCATTTT.

The chain carries TRBV7-3 and TRBJ1-1, with 7 bases identical to TRBD1. This CDR3 has 15 amino acids. Germline V lookup: CDR1 SGHTA, CDR2 FQGTGA. V dropped 5 bases and J dropped 5; count of bases not matched to a gene: 11. This CDR3 reads CASSPNRDSRTEAFF. CDR3 DNA: TGTGCCAGCAGCCCAAATCGGGACAGTCGGACTGAAGCTTTCTTT.

This chain uses TRBV5-8 with TRBJ1-5; maybe TRBD1 (6 bases). This CDR3 has 14 amino acids. V was cut by 4 bases and J by 2 bases, with 10 bases left in between. Germline CDR1 and CDR2: SGHTS and YDEGEE. CDR3 sequence reads: CASSPSGGNQPQHF. The CDR3, as DNA: TGTGCCAGCAGCCCCTCAGGGGGCAATCAGCCCCAGCATTTT. Looking up the rest from reference TRBV5-8 and TRBJ1-5 gives the full variable domain: EAGVTQSPTHLIKTRGQQATLRCSPISGHTSVYWYQQALGLGLQFLLWYDEGEERNRGNFPPRFSGRQFPNYSSELNVNALELEDSALYLCASSPSGGNQPQHFGDGTRLSIL.